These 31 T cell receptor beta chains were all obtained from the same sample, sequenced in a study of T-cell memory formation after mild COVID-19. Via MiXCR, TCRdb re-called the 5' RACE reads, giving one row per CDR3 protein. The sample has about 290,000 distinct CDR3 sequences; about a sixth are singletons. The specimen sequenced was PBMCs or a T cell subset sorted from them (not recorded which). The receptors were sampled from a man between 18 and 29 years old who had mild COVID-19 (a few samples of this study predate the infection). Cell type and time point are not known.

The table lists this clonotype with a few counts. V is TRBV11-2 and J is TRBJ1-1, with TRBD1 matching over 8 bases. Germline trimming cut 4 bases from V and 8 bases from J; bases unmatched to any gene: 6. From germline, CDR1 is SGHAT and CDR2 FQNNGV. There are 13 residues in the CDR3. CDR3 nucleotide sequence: TGTGCCAGCAGCTCGGACAGGGCCATAGAAGCTTTCTTT. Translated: CASSSDRAIEAFF.

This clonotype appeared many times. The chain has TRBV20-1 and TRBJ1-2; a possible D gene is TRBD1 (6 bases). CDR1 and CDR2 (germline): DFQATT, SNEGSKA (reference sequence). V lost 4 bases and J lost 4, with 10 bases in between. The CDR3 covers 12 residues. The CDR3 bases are TGCAGTGCTAAGAGGGGGGCCTATGGCTACACCTTC. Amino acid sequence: CSAKRGAYGYTF.

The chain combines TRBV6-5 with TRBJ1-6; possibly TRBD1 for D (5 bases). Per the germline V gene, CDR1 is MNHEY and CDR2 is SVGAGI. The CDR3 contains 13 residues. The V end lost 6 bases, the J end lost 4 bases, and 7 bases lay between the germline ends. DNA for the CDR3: TGTGCCAGCAGACAGGCGTATAATTCACCCCTCCACTTT. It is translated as CASRQAYNSPLHF.

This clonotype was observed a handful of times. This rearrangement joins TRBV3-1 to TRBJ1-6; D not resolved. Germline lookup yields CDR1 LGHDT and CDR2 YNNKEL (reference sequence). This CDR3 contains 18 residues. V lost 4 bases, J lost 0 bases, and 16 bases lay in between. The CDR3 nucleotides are TGTGCCAGCAGCCCGTACCCGCCGGGGAGCTCCTATAATTCACCCCTCCACTTT. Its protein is CASSPYPPGSSYNSPLHF.

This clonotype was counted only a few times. The chain's CDR3 is CASSLSGIEDTIYF. The CDR3, as DNA: TGTGCCAGCAGTTTATCGGGGATCGAGGACACCATATATTTT. The chain joins TRBV12-3 or TRBV12-4 to TRBJ1-3; D is unclear. CDR3 length: 14 amino acids. V lost 2 bases and J lost 8, with 13 bases in between.

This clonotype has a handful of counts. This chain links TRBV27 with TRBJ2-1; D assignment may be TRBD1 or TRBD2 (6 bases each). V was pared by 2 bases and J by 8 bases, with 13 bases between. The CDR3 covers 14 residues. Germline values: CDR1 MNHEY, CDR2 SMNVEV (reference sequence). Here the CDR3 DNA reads TGTGCCAGCAGTTTAAGGGGGGTAGGGCATGAGCAGTTCTTC. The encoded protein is CASSLRGVGHEQFF.

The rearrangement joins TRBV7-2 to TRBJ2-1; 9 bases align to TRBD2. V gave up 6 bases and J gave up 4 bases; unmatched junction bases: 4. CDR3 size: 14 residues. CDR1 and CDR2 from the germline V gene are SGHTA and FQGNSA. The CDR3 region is CASRKRGAYNEQFF. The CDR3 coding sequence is TGTGCCAGCAGGAAGCGGGGGGCGTACAATGAGCAGTTCTTC. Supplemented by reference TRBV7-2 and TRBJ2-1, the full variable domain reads GAGVSQSPSNKVTEKGKDVELRCDPISGHTALYWYRQSLGQGLEFLIYFQGNSAPDKSGLPSDRFSAERTGGSVSTLTIQRTQQEDSAVYLCASRKRGAYNEQFFGPGTRLTVL.

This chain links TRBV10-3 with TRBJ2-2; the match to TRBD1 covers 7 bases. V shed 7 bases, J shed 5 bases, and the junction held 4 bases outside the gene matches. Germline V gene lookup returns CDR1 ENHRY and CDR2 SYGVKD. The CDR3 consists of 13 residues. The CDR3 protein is CAIKGAGTGELFF. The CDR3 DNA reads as TGTGCCATCAAGGGGGCTGGAACCGGGGAGCTGTTTTTT.

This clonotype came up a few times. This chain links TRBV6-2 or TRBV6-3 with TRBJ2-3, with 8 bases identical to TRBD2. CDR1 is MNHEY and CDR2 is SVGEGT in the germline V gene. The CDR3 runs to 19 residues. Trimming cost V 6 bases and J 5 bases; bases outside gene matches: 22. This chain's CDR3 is CASRTIGYSGGHWRDTQYF. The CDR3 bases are TGTGCCAGCAGAACCATTGGTTACAGCGGGGGCCACTGGAGAGATACGCAGTATTTT.

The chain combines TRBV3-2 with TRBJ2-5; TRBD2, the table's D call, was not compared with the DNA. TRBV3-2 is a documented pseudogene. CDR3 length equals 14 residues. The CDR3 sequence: CASSQPGAQETQYF. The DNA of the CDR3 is TGTGCCAGCAGCCAACCCGGGGCTCAGGAGACCCAGTACTTC.

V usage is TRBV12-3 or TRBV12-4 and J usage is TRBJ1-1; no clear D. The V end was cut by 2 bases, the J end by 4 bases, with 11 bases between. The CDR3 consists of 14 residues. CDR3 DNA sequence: TGTGCCAGCAGTTTACGGCCACTGGGCACTGAAGCTTTCTTT. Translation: CASSLRPLGTEAFF.

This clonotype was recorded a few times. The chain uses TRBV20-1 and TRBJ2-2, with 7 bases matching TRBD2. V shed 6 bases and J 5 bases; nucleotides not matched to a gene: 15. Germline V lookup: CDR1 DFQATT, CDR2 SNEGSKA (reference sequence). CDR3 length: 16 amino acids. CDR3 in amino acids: CSATRLRAGETGELFF. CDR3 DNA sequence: TGCAGTGCCACGCGCTTGCGGGCGGGGGAAACCGGGGAGCTGTTTTTT.

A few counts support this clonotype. DNA of the CDR3: TGTGCCAGCAGTTACTCCGCAGGGGCAAACACCGGGGAGCTGTTTTTT. Its translation is CASSYSAGANTGELFF. This chain links TRBV6-5 with TRBJ2-2, with a weak D call TRBD1 (6 bases). Deletions cut 0 bases from V and 2 bases from J, with 10 bases between. Germline V CDR1 and CDR2: MNHEY, SVGAGI. The CDR3 is 16 residues long.

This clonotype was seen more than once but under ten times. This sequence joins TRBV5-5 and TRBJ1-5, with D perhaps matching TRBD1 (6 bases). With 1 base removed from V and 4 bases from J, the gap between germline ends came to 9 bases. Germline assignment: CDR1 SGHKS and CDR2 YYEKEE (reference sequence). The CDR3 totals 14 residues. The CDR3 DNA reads TGTGCCAGCAGCTTGTGGCAGGGGAATCAGCCCCAGCATTTT. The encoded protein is CASSLWQGNQPQHF.

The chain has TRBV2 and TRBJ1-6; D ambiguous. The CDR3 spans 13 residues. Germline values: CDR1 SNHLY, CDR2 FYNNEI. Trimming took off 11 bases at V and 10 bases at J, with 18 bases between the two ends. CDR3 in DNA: TGTGCCGCGCGACGGGGTGATGGGTCACCCCTCCACTTT. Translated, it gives CAARRGDGSPLHF. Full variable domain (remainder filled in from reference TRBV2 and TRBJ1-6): EPEVTQTPSHQVTQMGQEVILRCVPISNHLYFYWYRQILGQKVEFLVSFYNNEISEKSEIFDDQFSVERPDGSNFTLKIRSTKLEDSAMYFCAARRGDGSPLHFGNGTRLTVT.

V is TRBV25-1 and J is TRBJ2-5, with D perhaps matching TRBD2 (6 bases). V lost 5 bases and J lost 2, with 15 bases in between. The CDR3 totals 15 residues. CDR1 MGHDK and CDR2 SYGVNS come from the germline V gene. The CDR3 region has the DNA TGTGCCAGCAGTTACGGGGGACTCGGACAAGAGACCCAGTACTTC. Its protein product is CASSYGGLGQETQYF.

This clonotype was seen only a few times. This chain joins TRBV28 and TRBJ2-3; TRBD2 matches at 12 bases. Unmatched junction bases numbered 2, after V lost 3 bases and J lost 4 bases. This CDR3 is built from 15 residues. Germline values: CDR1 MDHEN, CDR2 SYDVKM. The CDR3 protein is CASSLASGGADTQYF. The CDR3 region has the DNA TGTGCCAGCAGTTTGGCTAGCGGGGGGGCAGATACGCAGTATTTT.

This CDR3 reads CASSLDTGVREQYV. The CDR3 DNA is TGTGCCAGCAGCTTAGATACGGGGGTTAGGGAGCAGTACGTC. V usage is TRBV7-2 and J usage is TRBJ2-7, with a possible D match to TRBD2 (6 bases). Trimming took off 1 base at V and 7 bases at J, with 14 bases between the two ends. The germline V gene has CDR1 SGHTA and CDR2 FQGNSA. The CDR3 sequence is 14 residues long.

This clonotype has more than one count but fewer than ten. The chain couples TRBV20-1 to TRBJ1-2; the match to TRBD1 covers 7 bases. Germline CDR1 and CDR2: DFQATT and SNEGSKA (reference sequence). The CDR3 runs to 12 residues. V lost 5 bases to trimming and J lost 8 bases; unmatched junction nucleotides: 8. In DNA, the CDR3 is TGCAGTGCTCCAAGGGGGCTTGGAGGCTACACCTTC. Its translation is CSAPRGLGGYTF.

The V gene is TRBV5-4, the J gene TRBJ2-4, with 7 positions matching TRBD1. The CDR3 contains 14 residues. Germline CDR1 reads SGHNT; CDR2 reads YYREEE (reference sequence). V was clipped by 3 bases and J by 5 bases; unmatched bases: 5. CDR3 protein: CASSSRDRENIQYF. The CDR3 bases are TGTGCCAGCAGCTCACGGGACAGAGAAAACATTCAGTACTTC.

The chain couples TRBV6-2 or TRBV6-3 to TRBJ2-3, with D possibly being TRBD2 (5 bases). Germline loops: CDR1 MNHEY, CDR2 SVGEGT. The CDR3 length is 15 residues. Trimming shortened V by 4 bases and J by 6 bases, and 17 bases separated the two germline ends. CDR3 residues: CASSLEDPPLDTQYF. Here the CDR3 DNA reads TGTGCCAGCAGTTTGGAGGATCCCCCACTGGATACGCAGTATTTT.

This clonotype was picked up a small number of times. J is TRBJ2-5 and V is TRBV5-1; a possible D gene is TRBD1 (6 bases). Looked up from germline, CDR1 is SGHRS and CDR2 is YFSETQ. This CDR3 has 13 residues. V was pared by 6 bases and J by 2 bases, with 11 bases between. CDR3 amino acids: CASKQGDQETQYF. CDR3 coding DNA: TGCGCCAGCAAACAGGGAGATCAAGAGACCCAGTACTTC.

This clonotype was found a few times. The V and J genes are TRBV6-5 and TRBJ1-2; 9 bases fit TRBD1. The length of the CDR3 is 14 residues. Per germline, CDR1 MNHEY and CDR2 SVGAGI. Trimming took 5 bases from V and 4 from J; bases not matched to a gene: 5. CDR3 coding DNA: TGTGCCAGCAGTCGCCGACAGGGGGGCTATGGCTACACCTTC. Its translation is CASSRRQGGYGYTF.

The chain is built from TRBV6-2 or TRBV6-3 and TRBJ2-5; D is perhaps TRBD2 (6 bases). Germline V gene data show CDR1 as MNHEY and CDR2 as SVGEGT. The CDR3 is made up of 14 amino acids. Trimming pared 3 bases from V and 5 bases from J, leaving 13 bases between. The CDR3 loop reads CASSYAGRWETQYF. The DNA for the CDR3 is TGTGCCAGCAGTTATGCGGGGCGCTGGGAGACCCAGTACTTC.

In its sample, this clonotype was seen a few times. Written as DNA, the CDR3 is TGTGCCAGCACCCGAGGGGGGGCATCCTACGAGCAGTACGTC. Protein product: CASTRGGASYEQYV. This chain uses TRBV28 with TRBJ2-7; D perhaps matches TRBD2 (7 bases). Germline V CDR1 and CDR2: MDHEN, SYDVKM. Deletions cut 7 bases from V and 1 base from J, with 14 bases between. This CDR3 has 14 amino acids.

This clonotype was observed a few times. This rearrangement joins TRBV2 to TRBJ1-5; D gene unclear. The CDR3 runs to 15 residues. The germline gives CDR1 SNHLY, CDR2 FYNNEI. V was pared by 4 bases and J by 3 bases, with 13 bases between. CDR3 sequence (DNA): TGTGCCAGCAGTGTGTACGGACGAGACAATCAGCCCCAGCATTTT. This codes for CASSVYGRDNQPQHF.

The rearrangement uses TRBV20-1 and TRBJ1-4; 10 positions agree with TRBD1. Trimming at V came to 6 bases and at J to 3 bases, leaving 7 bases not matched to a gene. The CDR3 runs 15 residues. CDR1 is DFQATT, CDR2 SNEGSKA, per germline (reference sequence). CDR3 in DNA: TGCAGTGCCGGGACAGGGGCATCAGCTAATGAAAAACTGTTTTTT. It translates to CSAGTGASANEKLFF.

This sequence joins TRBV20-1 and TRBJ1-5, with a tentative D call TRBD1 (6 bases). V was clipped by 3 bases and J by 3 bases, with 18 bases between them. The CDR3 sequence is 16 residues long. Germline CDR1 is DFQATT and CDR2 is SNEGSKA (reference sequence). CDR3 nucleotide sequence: TGCAGTGCTAGTGCAGGTGGGGGGGCTTCCAATCAGCCCCAGCATTTT. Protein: CSASAGGGASNQPQHF.

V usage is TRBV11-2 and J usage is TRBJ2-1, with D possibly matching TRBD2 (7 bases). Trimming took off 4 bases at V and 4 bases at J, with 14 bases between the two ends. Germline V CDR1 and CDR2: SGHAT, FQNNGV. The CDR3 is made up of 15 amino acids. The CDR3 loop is CASSSPAGAYNEQFF. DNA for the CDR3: TGTGCCAGCAGCTCCCCTGCGGGGGCTTACAATGAGCAGTTCTTC.

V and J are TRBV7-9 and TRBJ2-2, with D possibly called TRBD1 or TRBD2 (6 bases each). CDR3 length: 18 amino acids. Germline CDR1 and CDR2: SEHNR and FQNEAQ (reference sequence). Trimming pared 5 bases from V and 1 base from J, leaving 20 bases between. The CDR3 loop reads CASSPSRGRGKNTGELFF. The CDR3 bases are TGTGCCAGCAGCCCGTCCAGGGGACGGGGGAAGAACACCGGGGAGCTGTTTTTT.

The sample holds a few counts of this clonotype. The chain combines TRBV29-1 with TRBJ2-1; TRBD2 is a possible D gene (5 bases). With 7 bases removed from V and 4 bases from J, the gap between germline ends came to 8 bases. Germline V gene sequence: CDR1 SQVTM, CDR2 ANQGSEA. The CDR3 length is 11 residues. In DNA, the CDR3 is TGCAGCGCCGGGAATTACAATGAGCAGTTCTTC. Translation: CSAGNYNEQFF.